The text below deals with one T cell receptor beta chain. This specimen belongs to a study of cytomegalovirus exposure and HLA in healthy donors. PCR employed 60 Vbeta and 13 Jbeta primers. Method: immunoSEQ multiplex PCR; TCRdb's copy keeps in-frame clones and lacks some. This sample has roughly 220,000 clones, with roughly 70% found just once. CDR1 is SGHDN, CDR2 FVKESK, per germline. This CDR3 region has 14 residues. V was clipped by 3 bases and J by 6 bases, with 13 bases between them. The V gene is TRBV14, the J gene TRBJ2-3, with D perhaps matching TRBD2 (6 bases). Source material: PBMCs. The source is a woman younger than 45 in good health and CMV-seronegative. The CDR3 sequence: CASSQRARGDTQYF. The CDR3 DNA follows: TGTGCCAGCAGCCAGAGGGCGCGGGGTGATACGCAGTATTTT. Full variable domain (rest looked up from reference TRBV14 and TRBJ2-3): EAGVTQFPSHSVIEKGQTVTLRCDPISGHDNLYWYRRVMGKEIKFLLHFVKESKQDESGMPNNRFLAERTGGTYSTLKVQPAELEDSGVYFCASSQRARGDTQYFGPGTRLTVL.